The clone carrying this T cell receptor beta chain has a count of ten or more. As yet, its antigen is unknown. Original analysis: Differences in CDR3 between clinicopathological groups were drawn on to build a classifier intended to discriminate distant-metastatic papillary thyroid cancer patients. TCRdb called clones again from the PCR reads with MiXCR. The V and J calls and clone size are TCRdb's, not the authors'. The repertoire holds tens of thousands of clones, with roughly a fifth as singletons. Each patient went into thyroid surgery without having received any treatment. The data derive from a study of metastatic and nonmetastatic thyroid tumors. Study background: Comparison of repertoires was carried out across blood and tumor or nodule tissue from malignant and benign thyroid patients.

Broader study findings: When malignant thyroid tumors were compared with benign nodules, TCR beta diversity was reportedly significantly higher in the malignant tumors. This held in both blood and tumor samples.

The CDR3 loop spans 14 amino acids. V was shortened by 2 bases and J by 1 base, with 5 bases between the two germline ends. This TCR came from a female donor with papillary thyroid cancer or a benign thyroid nodule (not recorded which). Some clones in this sample may be carry-over from other donors' samples. Sequencing was carried out using blood. J is TRBJ2-2 and V is TRBV12-3 or TRBV12-4; D unresolved. Here the CDR3 reads CASSLNRNTGELFF. The CDR3 DNA sequence: TGTGCCAGCAGTTTAAATCGGAACACCGGGGAGCTGTTTTTT.